Each of the 15 T cell receptor beta chains below was sequenced from the same sample in a study of Tregs in tolerant kidney transplant recipients. Clones were sequenced by immunoSEQ multiplex PCR, and TCRdb holds only the in-frame ones, with some missing. The table records some 65,000 clones, 84% of them present only once. Material: CD4+ T cells from blood. Receptors originate from a human donor in good health.

The sample holds one count of this clone. The chain joins TRBV9 to TRBJ2-3; the D is unclear. Germline-derived CDR1 and CDR2 are SGDLS and YYNGEE. The CDR3 is 15 residues long. Trimming stripped 0 bases from V and 0 bases from J, with 8 bases between. The CDR3 DNA reads TGTGCCAGCAGCGTAGGTTCGAGGAGCACAGATACGCAGTATTTT. Translating it yields CASSVGSRSTDTQYF.

DNA for the CDR3: TGTGCCAGCAGTCGATCGGGGAGCGTGAACACCGGGGAGCTGTTTTTT. Its translation is CASSRSGSVNTGELFF. V and J are TRBV11-3 and TRBJ2-2, with TRBD2 as a possible D gene (5 bases). The CDR3 is 16 amino acids. Germline lookup yields CDR1 SGHNT and CDR2 YENEEA. The V end was cut by 6 bases, the J end by 1 base, with 15 bases between.

The count of this clone is one. The chain carries TRBV6-1 and TRBJ1-5, with a possible D match to TRBD1 (5 bases). Trimming shortened V by 1 base and J by 0 bases, and 10 bases separated the two germline ends. CDR1 and CDR2 from the germline V gene are MNHNS and SASEGT. The CDR3 extends over 16 amino acids. The CDR3 here is CASSEVGVFSNQPQHF. CDR3 DNA: TGTGCCAGCAGTGAAGTGGGGGTTTTTAGCAATCAGCCCCAGCATTTT.

The CDR3 DNA reads TGCAGCGTTGAAGTTCGGCGAAGCCGGGGAGCGGATACGCAGTATTTT. Amino acid sequence: CSVEVRRSRGADTQYF. J is TRBJ2-3 and V is TRBV29-1; tentative D call: TRBD2 (5 bases). The CDR3 loop spans 16 amino acids. V was pared by 1 base and J by 6 bases, with 20 bases between. Germline V gene sequence: CDR1 SQVTM, CDR2 ANQGSEA.

This rearrangement joins TRBV15 to TRBJ1-3; possible D gene TRBD1, 6 bases. The germline CDR1 and CDR2 sequences are LNHNV and YYDKDF (reference sequence). Trimming removed 2 bases at V and 3 bases at J, with 11 bases between. The CDR3 loop spans 15 amino acids. The CDR3 nucleotides read TGTGCCACCAGCAGAACTAGGACAGTTGGAAACACCATATATTTT. Its translation: CATSRTRTVGNTIYF. Full variable domain (outside the CDR3, taken from reference TRBV15 and TRBJ1-3): DAMVIQNPRYQVTQFGKPVTLSCSQTLNHNVMYWYQQKSSQAPKLLFHYYDKDFNNEADTPDNFQSRRPNTSFCFLDIRSPGLGDTAMYLCATSRTRTVGNTIYFGEGSWLTVV.

The chain has TRBV11-1 and TRBJ2-5, with D possibly matching TRBD2 (6 bases). From germline, CDR1 is SGHAT and CDR2 FQDESV (reference sequence). This CDR3 spans 17 amino acids. V lost 1 base and J 2 bases, leaving 17 bases between the germline ends. The CDR3 here is CASSLGGSGSGQETQYF. In nucleotides, the CDR3 is TGTGCCAGCAGCTTAGGAGGCTCTGGGAGCGGGCAAGAGACCCAGTACTTC.

The rearrangement links TRBV4-1 to TRBJ2-3, with D possibly being TRBD1 (5 bases). The CDR3 has 13 residues. Germline assignment: CDR1 MGHRA and CDR2 YSYEKL. V lost 6 bases and J lost 5, with 12 bases in between. The CDR3 loop reads CASRQQGVDTQYF. The CDR3 nucleotides read TGCGCCAGCAGGCAGCAGGGTGTAGATACGCAGTATTTT.

This chain links TRBV6-5 with TRBJ1-2, with no clear D. Between the trimmed V and J ends, which lost 6 bases and 5 bases, there was a span of 19 bases. This CDR3 has 15 amino acids. Germline V CDR1 and CDR2: MNHEY, SVGAGI. CDR3 loop: CASSPRDYGVYGYTF. The DNA of the CDR3 is TGTGCCAGCAGCCCCAGAGACTATGGGGTTTATGGCTACACCTTC.

This clone was observed a handful of times. This chain joins TRBV28 and TRBJ1-1; possibly TRBD1 for D (6 bases). In germline, CDR1 is MDHEN, CDR2 SYDVKM. Trimming pared 5 bases from V and 1 base from J, leaving 20 bases between. The CDR3 is 17 residues long. The CDR3 DNA is TGTGCCAGCAGTCCGCCCCAGGGGCCCCTTTGGAACACTGAAGCTTTCTTT. This encodes CASSPPQGPLWNTEAFF.

The V and J genes are TRBV5-4 and TRBJ2-1; 7 nucleotides match TRBD1. This CDR3 has 15 amino acids. V was clipped by 4 bases and J by 0 bases; unmatched bases: 4. Germline CDR1 is SGHNT and CDR2 is YYREEE (reference sequence). This CDR3 reads CASSPGQFSYNEQFF. The CDR3 region has the DNA TGTGCCAGCAGCCCGGGACAGTTCTCCTACAATGAGCAGTTCTTC.

V usage is TRBV27 and J usage is TRBJ2-7, with 9 bases identical to TRBD1. The CDR3 contains 15 residues. With V trimmed by 5 bases and J by 3 bases, 8 bases remained unmatched. Germline V gene lookup returns CDR1 MNHEY and CDR2 SMNVEV (reference sequence). The CDR3 DNA is TGTGCCAGCAGTCCCGACAGGGGGTCTTTCTACGAGCAGTACTTC. Translated: CASSPDRGSFYEQYF.

This chain uses TRBV6-5 with TRBJ2-7; a possible D gene is TRBD2 (5 bases). Germline V gene data show CDR1 as MNHEY and CDR2 as SVGAGI. The CDR3 is 15 residues long. V shed 2 bases and J shed 3 bases, with 14 bases lying between them. In nucleotides, the CDR3 is TGTGCCAGCAGTTACGTTTTAGCGACACGCTACGAGCAGTACTTC. Encoded protein: CASSYVLATRYEQYF.

The CDR3 sequence is CASSDSPGQGLYEQYF. The CDR3 nucleotides are TGTGCCAGCAGTGACTCTCCGGGACAGGGTCTGTACGAGCAGTACTTC. The V gene is TRBV25-1, the J gene TRBJ2-7, with 9 bases fitting TRBD1. Per the germline V gene, CDR1 is MGHDK and CDR2 is SYGVNS. With 3 bases clipped from V and 4 bases from J, the junction kept 10 bases outside the gene matches. The CDR3 contains 16 residues.

CDR3 DNA: TGTGCCAGCAGTACCCAGGGTCCACAGTACTTC. It is translated as CASSTQGPQYF. V and J are TRBV6-6 and TRBJ2-7; D may be TRBD1 (5 bases). The ends were cut back, 5 bases at V and 10 bases at J, with 12 bases in the middle. The germline CDR1 and CDR2 sequences are MNHNY and SVGAGI (reference sequence). This CDR3 is built from 11 residues.

V usage is TRBV4-1 and J usage is TRBJ2-2; unclear D gene. This CDR3 spans 14 amino acids. Germline CDR1 reads MGHRA; CDR2 reads YSYEKL. Trimming removed 0 bases from V and 8 bases from J, with 10 bases in between. In nucleotides, the CDR3 is TGCGCCAGCAGCCAAGATGGCCACCGGGGGGAGCTGTTTTTT. Its protein is CASSQDGHRGELFF.